The 12 T cell receptor beta chains reported below all come from one sample, sequenced in a study of blood T cell repertoires in COVID-19. This table comes from immunoSEQ multiplex PCR, and its TCRdb copy is limited to in-frame clones, with some not included. The sample holds about 78,000 clones, 90% seen once. Sequencing was carried out using peripheral blood. Receptor source: a woman in her fifties or sixties in a cohort sampled during active COVID-19.

This chain connects TRBV6-1 to TRBJ2-1; weak D call: TRBD2 (6 bases). V shed 2 bases and J shed 11 bases, with 10 bases lying between them. The CDR3 has 12 amino acids. The germline CDR1 and CDR2 sequences are MNHNS and SASEGT. CDR3 DNA sequence: TGTGCCAGCAGTGAACTGGACTATCAGCAGTTCTTC. Its translation: CASSELDYQQFF.

Here the CDR3 reads CASSSATEDTQYF. CDR3 nucleotide sequence: TGTGCCAGCAGTTCTGCGACAGAAGATACGCAGTATTTT. The chain recombines TRBV27 with TRBJ2-3, with D possibly TRBD1 on 5 matching bases. The CDR3 totals 13 residues. Trimming pared 4 bases from V and 5 bases from J, leaving 10 bases between. Looked up from germline, CDR1 is MNHEY and CDR2 is SMNVEV (reference sequence).

The chain uses TRBV28 and TRBJ1-5; no definite D call. The germline CDR1 and CDR2 sequences are MDHEN and SYDVKM. This CDR3 is built from 13 residues. Trimming shortened V by 2 bases and J by 4 bases, and 6 bases separated the two germline ends. The CDR3: CASSLSLNQPQHF. CDR3 nucleotides: TGTGCCAGCAGTTTAAGCCTAAATCAGCCCCAGCATTTT.

This rearrangement joins TRBV6-5 to TRBJ2-3, with 12 bases fitting TRBD2. Germline CDR1 is MNHEY and CDR2 is SVGAGI. This CDR3 is built from 15 residues. V was clipped by 6 bases and J by 4 bases; unmatched bases: 5. The CDR3 reads CASSPGLAGPDTQYF. CDR3 nucleotide sequence: TGTGCCAGCAGCCCAGGACTAGCGGGACCAGATACGCAGTATTTT.

The chain couples TRBV6-5 to TRBJ1-5, with 10 bases matching TRBD1. Unmatched junction bases numbered 6, after V lost 6 bases and J lost 4 bases. The germline CDR1 and CDR2 sequences are MNHEY and SVGAGI. The CDR3 consists of 15 residues. In DNA, the CDR3 is TGTGCCAGCAGCTCAGGACAGGGGGGAAATCAGCCCCAGCATTTT. Residues: CASSSGQGGNQPQHF.

In this sample, this clone turned up once. The chain links TRBV12-3 or TRBV12-4 to TRBJ1-2, with 7 bases matching TRBD1. The CDR3 is made up of 13 amino acids. With 5 bases clipped from V and 8 bases from J, the junction kept 8 bases outside the gene matches. For the CDR3, the DNA is TGTGCCAGCAGTCTCAGACAGGGACGGGGCTACACCTTC. Translated: CASSLRQGRGYTF.

The chain has TRBV5-4 and TRBJ2-1; 10 bases map to TRBD2. Germline assignment: CDR1 SGHNT and CDR2 YYREEE (reference sequence). Trimming cost V 7 bases and J 6 bases; bases outside gene matches: 7. This CDR3 is built from 14 residues. CDR3 protein: CASFLAGGGNEQFF. For the CDR3, the DNA is TGTGCCAGCTTCTTAGCGGGAGGAGGCAATGAGCAGTTCTTC.

The gene calls are TRBV19 and TRBJ2-7, with 14 bases that match TRBD2. V dropped 7 bases and J dropped 5; count of bases not matched to a gene: 7. CDR3 size: 15 residues. The germline CDR1 and CDR2 sequences are LNHDA and SQIVND (reference sequence). The CDR3 bases are TGTGCCAGTACCCCCGGGACTAGCGGGAGAAACGAGCAGTACTTC. Amino acid sequence: CASTPGTSGRNEQYF.

This sequence joins TRBV28 and TRBJ1-2, with unresolved D. The length of the CDR3 is 14 residues. Germline assignment: CDR1 MDHEN and CDR2 SYDVKM. Trimming shortened V by 6 bases and J by 8 bases, and 19 bases separated the two germline ends. For the CDR3, the DNA is TGTGCCAGCAGCCTTAACGAGGGAACGGCGGGCTACACCTTC. Encoded protein: CASSLNEGTAGYTF.

CDR3 sequence reads: CASTQGLAKDTQYF. The CDR3 coding sequence is TGCGCCAGCACCCAGGGACTAGCCAAAGATACGCAGTATTTT. The chain uses TRBV23-1 and TRBJ2-3; 9 bases agree with TRBD2. TRBV23-1 is an ORF for which the function is uncertain. The V segment lost 7 bases and the J segment 5 bases; nucleotides outside the gene matches: 7. CDR3 length equals 14 residues.

V is TRBV5-5 and J is TRBJ2-1, with a tentative D call TRBD2 (6 bases). Per germline, CDR1 SGHKS and CDR2 YYEKEE (reference sequence). This CDR3 comprises 15 residues. V was pared by 4 bases and J by 2 bases, with 13 bases between. In DNA, the CDR3 is TGTGCCAGCAGCCGTAGTAGCGGTCCCTACAATGAGCAGTTCTTC. Residues: CASSRSSGPYNEQFF.

The chain employs TRBV27 and TRBJ2-1, with 13 bases identical to TRBD2. J gave up 7 bases and V 4 bases, and 13 bases lay outside the gene matches. Germline CDR1 is MNHEY and CDR2 is SMNVEV (reference sequence). This CDR3 contains 18 residues. The CDR3 reads CASSYPLWTSGSRNEQFF. As DNA, the CDR3 is TGTGCCAGCAGTTACCCCTTGTGGACTAGCGGGAGTAGAAATGAGCAGTTCTTC.